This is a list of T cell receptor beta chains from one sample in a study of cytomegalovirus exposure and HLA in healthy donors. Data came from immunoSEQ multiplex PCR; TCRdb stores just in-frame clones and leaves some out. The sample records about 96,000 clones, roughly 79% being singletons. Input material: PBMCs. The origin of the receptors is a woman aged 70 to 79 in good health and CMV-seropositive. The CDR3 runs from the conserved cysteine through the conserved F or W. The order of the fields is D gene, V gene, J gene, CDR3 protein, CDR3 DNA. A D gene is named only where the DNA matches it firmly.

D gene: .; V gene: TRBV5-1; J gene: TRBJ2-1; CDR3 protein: CASSFRDRQGGEQFF; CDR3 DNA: TGCGCCAGCAGCTTCCGGGACAGGCAGGGGGGGGAGCAGTTCTTC
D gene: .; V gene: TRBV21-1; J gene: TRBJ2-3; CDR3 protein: CASSKCQGTSGGASDTQYF; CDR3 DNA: TGTGCCAGCAGCAAATGCCAGGGGACTAGCGGGGGGGCATCAGATACGCAGTATTTT
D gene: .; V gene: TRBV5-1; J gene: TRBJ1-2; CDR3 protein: CASSGGGSRGYTF; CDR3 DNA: TGCGCCAGCAGCGGGGGAGGGTCGAGAGGCTACACCTTC
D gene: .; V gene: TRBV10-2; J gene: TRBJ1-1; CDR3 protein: CASSESSGRSTEAFF; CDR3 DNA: TGCGCCAGCAGTGAGTCCTCAGGGAGGAGTACTGAAGCTTTCTTT
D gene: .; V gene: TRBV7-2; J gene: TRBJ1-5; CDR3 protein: CASSPDSNQPQHF; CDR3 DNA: TGTGCCAGCAGCCCCGACAGTAATCAGCCCCAGCATTTT
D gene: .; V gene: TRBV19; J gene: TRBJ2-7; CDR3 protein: CASSPWGTPFYEQYF; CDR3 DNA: TGTGCCAGTAGTCCTTGGGGGACACCTTTCTACGAGCAGTACTTC
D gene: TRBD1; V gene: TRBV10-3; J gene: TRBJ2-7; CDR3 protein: CATASTRQGSYEQYF; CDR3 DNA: TGTGCCACCGCTTCAACCCGACAGGGGAGCTACGAGCAGTACTTC
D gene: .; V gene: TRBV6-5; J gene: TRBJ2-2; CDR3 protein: CASWSTTNTGELFF; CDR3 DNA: TGTGCCAGCTGGTCCACCACAAACACCGGGGAGCTGTTTTTT
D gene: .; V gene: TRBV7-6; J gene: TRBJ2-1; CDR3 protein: CASSPWLGRNEQFF; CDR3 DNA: TGTGCCAGCAGCCCCTGGTTGGGCCGCAATGAGCAGTTCTTC
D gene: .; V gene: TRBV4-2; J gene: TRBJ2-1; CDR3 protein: CASSLEYRGDNEQFF; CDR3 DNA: TGTGCCAGCTCCCTGGAATACCGCGGTGACAATGAGCAGTTCTTC
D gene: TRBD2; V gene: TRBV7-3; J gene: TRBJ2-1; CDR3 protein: CASRVAGAYNEQFF; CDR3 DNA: TGTGCCAGCAGGGTAGCGGGAGCCTACAATGAGCAGTTCTTC
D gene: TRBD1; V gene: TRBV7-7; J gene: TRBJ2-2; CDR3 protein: CASSTDRTNTGELFF; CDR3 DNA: TGTGCTAGCAGCACGGACAGGACGAACACCGGGGAGCTGTTTTTT
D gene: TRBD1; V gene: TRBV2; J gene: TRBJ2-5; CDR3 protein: CASSDWDRSGQETQYF; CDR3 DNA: TGTGCCAGCAGTGACTGGGACAGGAGTGGTCAAGAGACCCAGTACTTC
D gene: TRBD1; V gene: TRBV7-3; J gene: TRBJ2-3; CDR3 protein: CASSRDRGTDTQYF; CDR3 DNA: TGTGCCAGCAGCAGGGACAGGGGGACAGATACGCAGTATTTT
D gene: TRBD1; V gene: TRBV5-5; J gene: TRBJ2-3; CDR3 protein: CASSLRPPWGQGDTQYF; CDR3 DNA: TGTGCCAGCAGCTTGCGGCCCCCTTGGGGACAGGGGGATACGCAGTATTTT
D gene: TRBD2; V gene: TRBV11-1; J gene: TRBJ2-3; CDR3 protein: CASSAQLAGSTDTQYF; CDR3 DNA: TGTGCCAGCAGCGCACAACTAGCGGGGAGCACAGATACGCAGTATTTT
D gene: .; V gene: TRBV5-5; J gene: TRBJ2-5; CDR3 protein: CASSFARTTDVETQYF; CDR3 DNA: TGTGCCAGCAGCTTTGCCCGGACAACGGACGTAGAGACCCAGTACTTC